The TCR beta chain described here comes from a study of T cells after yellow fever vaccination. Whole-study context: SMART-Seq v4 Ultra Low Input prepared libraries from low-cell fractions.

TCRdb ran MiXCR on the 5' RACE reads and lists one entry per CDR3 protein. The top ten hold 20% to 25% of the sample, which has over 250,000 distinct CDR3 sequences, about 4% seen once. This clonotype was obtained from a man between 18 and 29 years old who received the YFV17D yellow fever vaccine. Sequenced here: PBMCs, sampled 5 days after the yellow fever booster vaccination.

The DNA of the CDR3 is TGTGCCTGGAGTGACCTTACTAGCGGGGGCGCAGATACGCAGTATTTT. Amino acids: CAWSDLTSGGADTQYF. V is TRBV30 and J is TRBJ2-3, with 11 bases aligning to TRBD2. Germline CDR1 GTSNPN, CDR2 SVGIG (reference sequence). V lost 1 base and J lost 4; bases outside the gene matches: 7. The CDR3 length is 16 residues. Full variable domain (missing parts from reference TRBV30 and TRBJ2-3): SQTIHQWPATLVQPVGSPLSLECTVEGTSNPNLYWYRQAAGRGLQLLFYSVGIGQISSEVPQNLSASRPQDRQFILSSKKLLLSDSGFYLCAWSDLTSGGADTQYFGPGTRLTVL.